One and the same sample provided the 6 T cell receptor beta chains below, sequenced in a study of molecular identifiers for immune sequencing clone quantification. A single record per CDR3 protein comes from TCRdb applying MiXCR to the PCR reads. Here the sample spans more than 550,000 distinct CDR3 sequences, approximately 24% being singletons. Specimen: naive CD8+ T cells from blood, with Jurkat cell RNA spiked in. Indicated subset: FACS-sorted CD8+CD4-CCR7+CD45RA+ naive T cells. Source of these receptors: a human donor in good health. Some libraries in this study had Jurkat cell RNA spiked in.

The rearrangement links TRBV4-1 to TRBJ1-3; possibly TRBD1 for D (5 bases). V gave up 3 bases and J gave up 0 bases, with 12 bases separating them. This CDR3 comprises 16 residues. CDR1 is MGHRA and CDR2 is YSYEKL in the germline V gene. The CDR3 sequence: CASSQPLDSSGNTIYF. The CDR3, as DNA: TGCGCCAGCAGCCAGCCACTTGACAGCTCTGGAAACACCATATATTTT.

The chain is built from TRBV19 and TRBJ1-5, with 7 positions matching TRBD1. The germline gives CDR1 LNHDA, CDR2 SQIVND (reference sequence). This CDR3 comprises 16 residues. V dropped 4 bases and J dropped 8; count of bases not matched to a gene: 14. This chain's CDR3 is CASSSQPTGPNEPQHF. In nucleotides, the CDR3 is TGTGCCAGTAGTAGCCAGCCGACAGGGCCTAATGAGCCCCAGCATTTT.

Ten or more counts support this clonotype. The gene calls are TRBV6-6 and TRBJ1-6; a possible D gene is TRBD1 (6 bases). The CDR3 runs 14 residues. Per the germline V gene, CDR1 is MNHNY and CDR2 is SVGAGI (reference sequence). The V end was cut by 11 bases, the J end by 2 bases, with 13 bases between. This chain's CDR3 is CAGNRDPYNSPLHF. CDR3 coding DNA: TGTGCCGGGAACAGGGATCCCTATAATTCACCCCTCCACTTT.

This chain joins TRBV6-2 or TRBV6-3 and TRBJ2-5; D is possibly TRBD1 (6 bases). V lost 5 bases and J lost 2, with 15 bases in between. The CDR3 sequence is 15 residues long. Germline CDR1 and CDR2: MNHEY and SVGEGT. CDR3 DNA sequence: TGTGCCAGCAGTAATTGGGACAACCCTCAAGAGACCCAGTACTTC. Protein: CASSNWDNPQETQYF.

This clonotype was seen only a few times. The chain carries TRBV6-6 and TRBJ1-5, with D perhaps matching TRBD1 (5 bases). The V end lost 8 bases, the J end lost 1 base, and 24 bases lay between the germline ends. The CDR3 contains 18 residues. Per the germline V gene, CDR1 is MNHNY and CDR2 is SVGAGI (reference sequence). The CDR3 DNA reads as TGTGCCAGCGAAACCGACATCATGGGGGTGAGAAGCAATCAGCCCCAGCATTTT. This sequence encodes CASETDIMGVRSNQPQHF.

This clonotype was observed at least ten times. This chain uses TRBV20-1 with TRBJ1-1; D ambiguous. Trimming pared 2 bases from V and 6 bases from J, leaving 13 bases between. This CDR3 region has 13 residues. CDR1 DFQATT and CDR2 SNEGSKA come from the germline V gene (reference sequence). The CDR3 nucleotides read TGCAGTGCTAGAAAAGCGGACGTCGCTGAAGCTTTCTTT. Its translation: CSARKADVAEAFF.